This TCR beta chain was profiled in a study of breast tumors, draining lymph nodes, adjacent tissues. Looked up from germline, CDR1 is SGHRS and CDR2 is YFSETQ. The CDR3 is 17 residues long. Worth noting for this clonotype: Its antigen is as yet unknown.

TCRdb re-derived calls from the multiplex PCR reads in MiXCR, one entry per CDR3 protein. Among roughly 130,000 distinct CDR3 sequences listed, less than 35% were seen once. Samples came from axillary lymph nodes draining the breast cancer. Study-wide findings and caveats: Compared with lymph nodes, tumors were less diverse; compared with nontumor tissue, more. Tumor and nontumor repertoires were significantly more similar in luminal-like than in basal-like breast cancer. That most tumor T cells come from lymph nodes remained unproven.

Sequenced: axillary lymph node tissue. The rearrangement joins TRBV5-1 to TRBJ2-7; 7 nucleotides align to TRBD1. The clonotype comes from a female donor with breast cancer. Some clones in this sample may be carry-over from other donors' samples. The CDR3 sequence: CACSSQRDSRSSYEQYV. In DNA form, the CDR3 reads TGTGCCTGCAGCTCTCAGAGGGACAGCCGCAGCTCCTACGAGCAGTACGTC.